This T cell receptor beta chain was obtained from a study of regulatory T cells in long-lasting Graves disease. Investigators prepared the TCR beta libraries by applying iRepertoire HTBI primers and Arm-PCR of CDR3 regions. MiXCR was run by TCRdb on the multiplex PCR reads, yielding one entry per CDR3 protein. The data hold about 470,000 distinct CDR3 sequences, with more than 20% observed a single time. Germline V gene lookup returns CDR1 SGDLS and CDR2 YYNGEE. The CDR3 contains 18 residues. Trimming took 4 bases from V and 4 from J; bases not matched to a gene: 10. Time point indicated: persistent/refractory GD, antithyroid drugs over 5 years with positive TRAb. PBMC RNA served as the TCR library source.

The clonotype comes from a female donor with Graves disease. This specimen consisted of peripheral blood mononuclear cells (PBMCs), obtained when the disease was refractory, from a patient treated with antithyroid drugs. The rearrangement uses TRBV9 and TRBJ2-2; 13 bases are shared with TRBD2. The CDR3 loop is CASSPRTSGRRGTGELFF. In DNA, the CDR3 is TGTGCCAGCAGCCCCCGGACTAGCGGGAGAAGGGGCACCGGGGAGCTGTTTTTT.